The rows below give T cell receptor beta chains drawn from one sample of a study of cytomegalovirus exposure and HLA in healthy donors. This table comes from immunoSEQ multiplex PCR, and its TCRdb copy is limited to in-frame clones, with some not included. The sample data list some 110,000 clones. The sample comprised PBMCs. These receptors originate from a man in his thirties or forties in good health and CMV-seronegative. CDR3s include the opening cysteine and the closing phenylalanine or tryptophan. The D gene is left open where the match is weak.

TRBJ2-5 | TRBV5-1 | . | TGCGCCAGCAGCTTTACTCGTTACCAAGAGACCCAGTACTTC | CASSFTRYQETQYF
TRBJ1-1 | TRBV6-1 | TRBD1 | TGTGCTAGCACCGTACAGGGGGACACTGAAGCTTTCTTT | CASTVQGDTEAFF
TRBJ1-5 | TRBV7-9 | . | TGTGCCAGCAGCCCCCAGACAGGTAGTCGCAATCAGCCCCAGCATTTT | CASSPQTGSRNQPQHF
TRBJ1-1 | TRBV5-1 | . | TGCGCCAGCAGCTCCCTGGGAGTGGCTGAAGCTTTCTTT | CASSSLGVAEAFF
TRBJ1-2 | TRBV5-8 | . | TGTGCCAGCAGCTTGGAGGGGGGGAGAAACTATGGCTACACCTTC | CASSLEGGRNYGYTF
TRBJ1-5 | TRBV27 | . | TGTGCCAGCTCCATGGGGGGATTCAATCAGCCCCAGCATTTT | CASSMGGFNQPQHF
TRBJ2-7 | TRBV11-2 | . | TGTGCCAGCAGCCCCCTGAGGGAAGGGGAGCAGTACTTC | CASSPLREGEQYF
TRBJ2-3 | TRBV30 | TRBD2 | TGTGCCTGGAATGGGCTAGCGGGGATGGATACGCAGTATTTT | CAWNGLAGMDTQYF
TRBJ1-5 | TRBV6-1 | TRBD1 | TGTGCCAGCAGGGACAGGTTAAGCAATCAGCCCCAGCATTTT | CASRDRLSNQPQHF
TRBJ1-1 | TRBV6-5 | TRBD1 | TGTGCCAGCAGTTCGGGCAGGGGGCACACTGAAGCTTTCTTT | CASSSGRGHTEAFF
TRBJ1-1 | TRBV5-4 | . | TGTGCCAGCAGCACCAGGGTGAACACTGAAGCTTTCTTT | CASSTRVNTEAFF
TRBJ2-2 | TRBV4-3 | TRBD2 | TGCGCCAGCAGCCAAGCCCTAGCGGGGGCCTCGGCCGGGGAGCTGTTTTTT | CASSQALAGASAGELFF
TRBJ1-1 | TRBV18 | TRBD1 | TGTGCCAGCTCCCGGGAGAGGACAGGGTCAGGCCCTGAAGCTTTCTTT | CASSRERTGSGPEAFF
TRBJ2-1 | TRBV2 | . | TGTGCCAGCATGAAAAGGGGAAACTCCTACAATGAGCAGTTCTTC | CASMKRGNSYNEQFF
TRBJ1-1 | TRBV5-1 | TRBD1 | TGCGCCAGCAGCTTGGACAGGGGCGAGCCTGAAGCTTTCTTT | CASSLDRGEPEAFF
TRBJ2-7 | TRBV18 | TRBD2 | TGTGCCAGCTCACCCCAGCGGGGGGTGGCGGGGGAGCAGTACTTC | CASSPQRGVAGEQYF
TRBJ2-5 | TRBV5-1 | TRBD2 | TGCGCCAGCAGCAGCCTAGCGGGGGGGCCGGTTGAGCAGTACTTC | CASSSLAGGPVEQYF
TRBJ1-5 | TRBV27 | TRBD1 | TGTGCCAGCAGCCTTTCCTTCGTCGACAGGGAGGTCAGTCAGCCCCAGCATTTT | CASSLSFVDREVSQPQHF
TRBJ1-2 | TRBV10-2 | TRBD1 | TGCGCCAGCACTCTTATGGGACAGCAGTATGGCTACACCTTC | CASTLMGQQYGYTF
TRBJ2-1 | TRBV30 | . | TGTGCCTGGAGTTTGGTAGCGGCCTACAATGAGCAGTTCTTC | CAWSLVAAYNEQFF
TRBJ2-1 | TRBV20-1 | . | TGCAGTGCTAGTTTAGTCTTCGAGCAGTTCTTC | CSASLVFEQFF
TRBJ2-5 | TRBV6-1 | TRBD1 | TGTGCCATCACGGGACAGGCAACCCTCTACGAGACCCAGTACTTC | CAITGQATLYETQYF
TRBJ1-5 | TRBV28 | . | TGTGCCAGCAGCCCATATCAGGGGCGCAATCAGCCCCAGCATTTT | CASSPYQGRNQPQHF
TRBJ1-6 | TRBV19 | TRBD1 | TGTGCCAGTAGTATAACGACAGGGTCGGACTCACCCCTCCACTTT | CASSITTGSDSPLHF
TRBJ1-1 | TRBV19 | TRBD1 | TGTGCCAGTAGTAGAGGGACAGGGGACCTCCACACTGAAGCTTTCTTT | CASSRGTGDLHTEAFF
TRBJ2-5 | TRBV7-2 | . | TGTGCCAGCAGCCCCTACAGGGCAGAGACCCAGTACTTC | CASSPYRAETQYF
TRBJ2-3 | TRBV9 | TRBD2 | TGTGCCAGCACCAACTCGGGGGGAGATACGCAGTATTTT | CASTNSGGDTQYF
TRBJ1-2 | TRBV4-1 | . | TGCGCCAGCAGCCAAGCAAACAGGGCGGCTTATGGCTACACCTTC | CASSQANRAAYGYTF
TRBJ1-1 | TRBV5-1 | . | TGCGCCAGCACCATGGGGGGGCTCACTGAAGCTTTCTTT | CASTMGGLTEAFF
TRBJ1-1 | TRBV19 | . | TGTGCCAGTAGTATTTTAGGGGACACTGAAGCTTTCTTT | CASSILGDTEAFF
TRBJ1-2 | TRBV6-5 | . | TGTGCCAGCATGGGGGGGCCTAACTATGGCTACACCTTC | CASMGGPNYGYTF
TRBJ1-6 | TRBV6-5 | . | TGTGCCAGCACTTACCGGAGTCAAAGCGATTCACCCCTCCACTTT | CASTYRSQSDSPLHF